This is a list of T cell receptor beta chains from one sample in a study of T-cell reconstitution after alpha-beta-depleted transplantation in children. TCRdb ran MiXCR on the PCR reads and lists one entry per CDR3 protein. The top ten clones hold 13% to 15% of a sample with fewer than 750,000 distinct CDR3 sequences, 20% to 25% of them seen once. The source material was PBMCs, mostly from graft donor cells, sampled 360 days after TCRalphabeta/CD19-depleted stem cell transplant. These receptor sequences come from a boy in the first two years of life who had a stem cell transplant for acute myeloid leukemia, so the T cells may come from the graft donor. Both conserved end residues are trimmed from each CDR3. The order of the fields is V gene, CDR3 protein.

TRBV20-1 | SARDFLEGSETQY
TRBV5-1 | ASSLDENQPQH
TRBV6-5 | ASSYSRGQVHSGNTIY
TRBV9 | ASSVTWTSGGEQF
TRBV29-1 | SVAGVADTQY
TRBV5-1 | ASSVRDASEAF
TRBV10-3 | AISEEQGREQF
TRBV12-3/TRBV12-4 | ASRTHSGPGNEQF
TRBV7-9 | ASSPGGLADTQY
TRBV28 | ASNRGSSYEQY
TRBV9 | ASSVEAFLSSYNEQF
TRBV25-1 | ASSEGTKNIQY
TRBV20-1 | SATSQGVGSYEQY
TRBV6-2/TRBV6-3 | ASSDPTGVIEQY
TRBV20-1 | SASPLTQGYEQF
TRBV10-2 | ASSEPNWSPLH
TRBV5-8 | ASSLPGGPTDTQY
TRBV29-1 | SVEDHEDTGELF
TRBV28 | ASSPRGLGEETQY
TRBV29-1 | SVARIAGGDTDTQY
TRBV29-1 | SVARGGAQETQY
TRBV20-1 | SASRGSYNEQF
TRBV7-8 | ASSLKNPTGTGERKF
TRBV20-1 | SAKLGGWETQY
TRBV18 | ASSSTGGADQY
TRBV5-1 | ASSLEGGGSPLH
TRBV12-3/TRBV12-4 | ASSPNRGLAGGRETQY
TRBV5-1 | ASSFGTELNEQF
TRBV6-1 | ASSRSGGFTDTQY
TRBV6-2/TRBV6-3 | ASSYSRGTGLLDIEQF
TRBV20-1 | SAGTEETQY
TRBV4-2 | ASSQSRGAQYNEQF
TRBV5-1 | ASSLAQGKETQY
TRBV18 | ASSPAGRPSPLH
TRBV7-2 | ASSLRTSGHNEQF
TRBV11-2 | ASSLQTGQQETQY
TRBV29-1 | SVEESGARNTQY
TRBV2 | ARLGLAGNTDTQY
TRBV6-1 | ASSEAWGTATDTQY
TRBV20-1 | SAGPIGRAETDTQY
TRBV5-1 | ASSLFAGGSYNEQF
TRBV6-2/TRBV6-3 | ASSYPLGDLPSNEQF
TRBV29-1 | SVARGEDYGYT
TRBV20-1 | SASLAVDTQY
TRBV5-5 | ASSQQGLNTIY
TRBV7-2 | ASSPRVGGRYEQY
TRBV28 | ASRETGVNTEAF
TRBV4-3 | ASSQESLGGLTDTQY
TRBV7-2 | ASSLVAVGTQY
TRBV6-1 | ASSLLSNTEAF
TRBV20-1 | SARGTGPTLANVLT
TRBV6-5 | ASSYSRTSSEQF
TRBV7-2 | ASSPGRTGNTIY
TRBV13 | ASSFSRQGALETQY